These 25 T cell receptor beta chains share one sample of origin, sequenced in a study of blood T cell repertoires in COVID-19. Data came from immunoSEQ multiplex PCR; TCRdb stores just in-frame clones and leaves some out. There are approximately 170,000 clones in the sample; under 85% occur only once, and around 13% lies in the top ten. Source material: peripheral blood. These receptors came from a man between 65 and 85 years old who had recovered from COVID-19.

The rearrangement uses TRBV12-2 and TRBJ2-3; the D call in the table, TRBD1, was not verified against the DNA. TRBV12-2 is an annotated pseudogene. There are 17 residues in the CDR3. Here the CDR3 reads CASRLATGPSSTDTQYF. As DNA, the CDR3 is TGTGCAAGTCGCTTAGCCACAGGCCCTTCTAGCACAGATACGCAGTATTTT.

CDR3 bases: TGTGCCAGCAGTGAAACAGTTACCTACGAGCAGTACTTC. Protein: CASSETVTYEQYF. V and J are TRBV12-3 or TRBV12-4 and TRBJ2-7; D is ambiguous. V was clipped by 5 bases and J by 2 bases, with 10 bases between them. The CDR3 length is 13 residues.

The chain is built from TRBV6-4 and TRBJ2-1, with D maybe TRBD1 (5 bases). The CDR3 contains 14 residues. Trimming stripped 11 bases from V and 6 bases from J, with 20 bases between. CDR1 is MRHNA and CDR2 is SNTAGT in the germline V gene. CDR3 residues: CAAVLFGHLNEQFF. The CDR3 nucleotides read TGTGCCGCAGTTCTTTTCGGACACCTCAATGAGCAGTTCTTC.

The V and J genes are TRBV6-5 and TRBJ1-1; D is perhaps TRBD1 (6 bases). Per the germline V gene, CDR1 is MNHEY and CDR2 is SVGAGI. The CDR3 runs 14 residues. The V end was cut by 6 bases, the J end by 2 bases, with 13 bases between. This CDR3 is CASSPHRDNTEAFF. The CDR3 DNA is TGTGCCAGCAGCCCACACAGGGATAACACTGAAGCTTTCTTT.

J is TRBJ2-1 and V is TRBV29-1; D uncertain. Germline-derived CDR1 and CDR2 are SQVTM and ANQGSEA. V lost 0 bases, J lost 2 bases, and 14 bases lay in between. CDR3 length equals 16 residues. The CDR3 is CSVEDPEFSTYNEQFF. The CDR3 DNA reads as TGCAGCGTTGAAGACCCGGAGTTCTCCACCTACAATGAGCAGTTCTTC.

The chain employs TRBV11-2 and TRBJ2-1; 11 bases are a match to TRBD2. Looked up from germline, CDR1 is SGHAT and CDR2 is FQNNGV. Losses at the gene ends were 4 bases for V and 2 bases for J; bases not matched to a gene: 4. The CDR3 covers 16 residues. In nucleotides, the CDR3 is TGTGCCAGCAGCTCCCTAGCGGGGGGACCCTACAATGAGCAGTTCTTC. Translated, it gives CASSSLAGGPYNEQFF.

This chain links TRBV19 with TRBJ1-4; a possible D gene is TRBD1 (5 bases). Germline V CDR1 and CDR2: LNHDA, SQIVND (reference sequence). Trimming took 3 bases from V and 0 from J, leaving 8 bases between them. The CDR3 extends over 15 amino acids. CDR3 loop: CASSMAGATNEKLFF. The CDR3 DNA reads TGTGCCAGTAGTATGGCGGGGGCAACTAATGAAAAACTGTTTTTT.

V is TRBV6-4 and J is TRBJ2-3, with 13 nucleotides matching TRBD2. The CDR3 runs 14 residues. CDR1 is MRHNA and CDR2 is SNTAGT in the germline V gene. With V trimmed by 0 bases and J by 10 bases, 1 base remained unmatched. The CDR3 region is CASSDSLAGGSQYF. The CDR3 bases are TGTGCCAGCAGTGACTCACTAGCGGGAGGGTCGCAGTATTTT.

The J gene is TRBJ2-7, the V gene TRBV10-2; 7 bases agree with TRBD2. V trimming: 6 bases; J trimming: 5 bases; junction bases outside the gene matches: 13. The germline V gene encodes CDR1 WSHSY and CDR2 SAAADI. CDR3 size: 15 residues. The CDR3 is CASSKGLSGVDEQYF. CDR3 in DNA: TGCGCCAGCAGCAAGGGACTATCCGGTGTGGACGAGCAGTACTTC.

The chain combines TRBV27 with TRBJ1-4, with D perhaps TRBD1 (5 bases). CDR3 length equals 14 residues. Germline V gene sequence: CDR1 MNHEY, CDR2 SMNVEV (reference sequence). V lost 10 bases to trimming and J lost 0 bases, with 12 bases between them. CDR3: CATGGGATNEKLFF. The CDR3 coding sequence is TGTGCCACCGGCGGGGGAGCAACTAATGAAAAACTGTTTTTT.

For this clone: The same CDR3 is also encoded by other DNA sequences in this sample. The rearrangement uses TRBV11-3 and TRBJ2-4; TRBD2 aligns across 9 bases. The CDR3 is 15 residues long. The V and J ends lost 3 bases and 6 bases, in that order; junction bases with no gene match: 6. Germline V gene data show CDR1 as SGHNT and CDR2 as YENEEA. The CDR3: CASSLDSGRGNIQYF. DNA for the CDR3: TGTGCCAGCAGCTTGGATAGCGGGAGAGGAAACATTCAGTACTTC.

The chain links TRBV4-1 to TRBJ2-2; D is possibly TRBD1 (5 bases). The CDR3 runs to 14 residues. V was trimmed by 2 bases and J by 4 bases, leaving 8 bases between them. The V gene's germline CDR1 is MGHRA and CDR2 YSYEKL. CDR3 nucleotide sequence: TGCGCCAGCAGCCAACTTACAGGCACCGGGGAGCTGTTTTTT. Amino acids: CASSQLTGTGELFF.

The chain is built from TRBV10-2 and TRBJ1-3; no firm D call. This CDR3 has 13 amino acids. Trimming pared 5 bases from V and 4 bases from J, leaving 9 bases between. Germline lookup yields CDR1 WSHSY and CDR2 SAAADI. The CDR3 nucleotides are TGCGCCAGCAGTCTTCTGAGGGGAAACACCATATATTTT. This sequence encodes CASSLLRGNTIYF.

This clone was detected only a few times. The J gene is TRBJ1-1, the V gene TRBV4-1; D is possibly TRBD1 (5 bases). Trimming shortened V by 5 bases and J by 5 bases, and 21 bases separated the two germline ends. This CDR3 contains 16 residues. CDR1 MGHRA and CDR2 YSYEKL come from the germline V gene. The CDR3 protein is CASSASILGGWTEAFF. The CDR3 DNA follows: TGCGCCAGCAGCGCAAGCATCCTGGGGGGATGGACTGAAGCTTTCTTT.

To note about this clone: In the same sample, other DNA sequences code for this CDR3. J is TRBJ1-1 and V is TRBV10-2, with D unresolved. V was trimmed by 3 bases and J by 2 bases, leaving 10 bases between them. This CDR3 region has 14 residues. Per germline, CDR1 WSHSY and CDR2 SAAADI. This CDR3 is CASSDPGSNTEAFF. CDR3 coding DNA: TGCGCCAGCAGTGATCCCGGGAGTAACACTGAAGCTTTCTTT.

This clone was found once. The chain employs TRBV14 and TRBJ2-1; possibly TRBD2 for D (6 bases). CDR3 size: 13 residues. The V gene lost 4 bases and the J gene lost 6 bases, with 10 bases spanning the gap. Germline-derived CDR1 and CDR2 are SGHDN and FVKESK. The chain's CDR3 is CASSPGLTNEQFF. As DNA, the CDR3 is TGTGCCAGCAGCCCGGGACTTACCAATGAGCAGTTCTTC. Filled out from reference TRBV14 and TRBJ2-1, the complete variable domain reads EAGVTQFPSHSVIEKGQTVTLRCDPISGHDNLYWYRRVMGKEIKFLLHFVKESKQDESGMPNNRFLAERTGGTYSTLKVQPAELEDSGVYFCASSPGLTNEQFFGPGTRLTVL.

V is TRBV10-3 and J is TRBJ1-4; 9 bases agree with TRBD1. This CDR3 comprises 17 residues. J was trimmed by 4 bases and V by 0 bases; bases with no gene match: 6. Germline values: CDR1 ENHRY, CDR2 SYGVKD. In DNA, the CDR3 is TGTGCCATCAGTGAGTCGGGGACAGGGAGAGGTAATGAAAAACTGTTTTTT. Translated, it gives CAISESGTGRGNEKLFF.

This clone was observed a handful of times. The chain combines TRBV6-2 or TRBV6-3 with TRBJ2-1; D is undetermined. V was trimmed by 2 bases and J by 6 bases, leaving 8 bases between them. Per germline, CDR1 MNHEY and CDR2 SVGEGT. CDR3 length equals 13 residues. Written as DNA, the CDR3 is TGTGCCAGCAGTTACAGCGACGTCAATGAGCAGTTCTTC. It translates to CASSYSDVNEQFF.

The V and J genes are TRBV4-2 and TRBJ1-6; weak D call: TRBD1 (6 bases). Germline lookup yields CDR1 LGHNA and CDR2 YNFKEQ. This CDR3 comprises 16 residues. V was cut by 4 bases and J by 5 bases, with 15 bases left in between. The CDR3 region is CASSRDTGRDNSPLHF. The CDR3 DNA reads TGTGCCAGCAGCCGAGATACAGGGCGGGATAATTCACCCCTCCACTTT.

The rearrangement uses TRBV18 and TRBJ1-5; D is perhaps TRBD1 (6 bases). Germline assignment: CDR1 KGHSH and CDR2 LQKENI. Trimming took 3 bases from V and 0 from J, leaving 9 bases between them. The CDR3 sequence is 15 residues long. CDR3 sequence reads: CASSPGGHSNQPQHF. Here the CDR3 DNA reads TGTGCCAGCTCACCCGGGGGGCATAGCAATCAGCCCCAGCATTTT.

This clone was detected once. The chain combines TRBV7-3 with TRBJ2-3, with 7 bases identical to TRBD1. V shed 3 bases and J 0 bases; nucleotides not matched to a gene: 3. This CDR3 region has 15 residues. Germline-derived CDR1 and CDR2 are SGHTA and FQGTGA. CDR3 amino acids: CASSFTGESTDTQYF. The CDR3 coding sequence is TGTGCCAGCAGCTTTACAGGGGAGAGCACAGATACGCAGTATTTT.

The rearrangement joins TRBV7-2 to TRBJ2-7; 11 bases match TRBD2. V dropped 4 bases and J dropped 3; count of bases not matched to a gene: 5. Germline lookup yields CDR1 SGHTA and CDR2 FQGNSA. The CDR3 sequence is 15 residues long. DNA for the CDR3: TGTGCCAGCAGCTCACTAGCGGGAGTGGGCTACGAGCAGTACTTC. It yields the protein CASSSLAGVGYEQYF.

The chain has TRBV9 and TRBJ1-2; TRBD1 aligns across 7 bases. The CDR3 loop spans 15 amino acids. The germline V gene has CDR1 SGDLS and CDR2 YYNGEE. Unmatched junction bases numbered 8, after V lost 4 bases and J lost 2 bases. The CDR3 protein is CASSQGGAPNYGYTF. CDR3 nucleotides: TGTGCCAGCAGCCAAGGGGGCGCACCAAACTATGGCTACACCTTC. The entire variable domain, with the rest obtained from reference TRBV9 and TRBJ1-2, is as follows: DSGVTQTPKHLITATGQRVTLRCSPRSGDLSVYWYQQSLDQGLQFLIQYYNGEERAKGNILERFSAQQFPDLHSELNLSSLELGDSALYFCASSQGGAPNYGYTFGSGTRLTVV.

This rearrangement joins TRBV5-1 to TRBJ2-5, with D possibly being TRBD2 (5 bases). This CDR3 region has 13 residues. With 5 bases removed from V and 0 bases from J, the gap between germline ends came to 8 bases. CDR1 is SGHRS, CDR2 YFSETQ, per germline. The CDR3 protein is CASSRGYQETQYF. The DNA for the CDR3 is TGCGCCAGCAGTCGGGGATACCAAGAGACCCAGTACTTC.

The CDR3 sequence: CASSLGARSNQPQHF. CDR3 DNA: TGTGCCAGCAGCTTGGGGGCAAGGAGCAATCAGCCCCAGCATTTT. The chain recombines TRBV7-8 with TRBJ1-5, with D perhaps matching TRBD1 (6 bases). The germline V and J ends were trimmed by 3 bases and 1 base, with 10 bases remaining between them. The CDR3 has 15 amino acids. CDR1 and CDR2 from the germline V gene are SGHVS and FQNEAQ.